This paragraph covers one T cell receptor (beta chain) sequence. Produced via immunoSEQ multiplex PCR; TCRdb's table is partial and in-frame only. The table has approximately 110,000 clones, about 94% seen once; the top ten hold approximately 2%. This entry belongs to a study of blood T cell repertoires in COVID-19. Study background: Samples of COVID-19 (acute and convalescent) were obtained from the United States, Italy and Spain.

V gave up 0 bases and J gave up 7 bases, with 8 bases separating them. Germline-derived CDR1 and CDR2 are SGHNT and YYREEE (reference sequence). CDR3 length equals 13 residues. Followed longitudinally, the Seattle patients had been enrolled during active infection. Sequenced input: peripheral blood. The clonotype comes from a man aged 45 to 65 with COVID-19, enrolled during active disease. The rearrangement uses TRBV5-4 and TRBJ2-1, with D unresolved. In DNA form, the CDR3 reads TGTGCCAGCAGCTTGGCGCTATGGAATGAGCAGTTCTTC. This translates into CASSLALWNEQFF.